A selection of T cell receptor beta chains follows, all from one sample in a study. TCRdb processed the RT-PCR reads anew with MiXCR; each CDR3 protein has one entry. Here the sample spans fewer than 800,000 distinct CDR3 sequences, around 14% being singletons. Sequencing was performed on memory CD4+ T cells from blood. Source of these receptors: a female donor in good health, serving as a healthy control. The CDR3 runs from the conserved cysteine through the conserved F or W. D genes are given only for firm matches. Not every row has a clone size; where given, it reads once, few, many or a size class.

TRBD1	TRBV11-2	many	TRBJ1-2	CASSLSEQGGYTF	TGTGCCAGCAGCTTATCCGAACAGGGGGGCTACACCTTC
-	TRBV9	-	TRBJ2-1	CASTRDSLYNEQFF	TGTGCCAGCACCCGGGACTCTCTCTACAATGAGCAGTTCTTC
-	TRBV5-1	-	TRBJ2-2	CASSSGITGELFF	TGCGCCAGCAGCTCAGGGATTACCGGGGAGCTGTTTTTT
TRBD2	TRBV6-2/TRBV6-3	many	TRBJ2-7	CASSSTPGLSIYEQYF	TGTGCCAGCAGTTCGACCCCGGGACTATCTATCTACGAGCAGTACTTC
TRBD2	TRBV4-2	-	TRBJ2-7	CASSHTSGSGYEQYF	TGTGCCAGCAGCCACACTAGCGGGAGTGGGTACGAGCAGTACTTC
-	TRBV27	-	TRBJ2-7	CASSVVPLGDSPWGEQYF	TGTGCCAGCAGCGTAGTTCCTTTGGGGGATTCACCCTGGGGCGAGCAGTACTTC
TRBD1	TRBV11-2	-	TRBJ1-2	CASSAMDRGGGYTF	TGTGCCAGCAGCGCCATGGACAGGGGAGGTGGCTACACCTTC
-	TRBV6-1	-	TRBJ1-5	CASTAGGLINQPQHF	TGTGCCAGCACGGCCGGGGGGCTTATCAATCAGCCCCAGCATTTT
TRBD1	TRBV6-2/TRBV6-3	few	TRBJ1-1	CASSYTATGAVNTEAFF	TGTGCCAGCAGCTACACAGCTACAGGGGCGGTGAACACTGAAGCTTTCTTT
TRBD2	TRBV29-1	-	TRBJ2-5	CSVAQAGGPGETQYF	TGCAGCGTTGCCCAAGCGGGAGGGCCGGGGGAGACCCAGTACTTC
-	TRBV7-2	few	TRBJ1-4	CASSSIKGTTNEKLFF	TGTGCCAGCAGCTCTATCAAGGGTACAACTAATGAAAAACTGTTTTTT
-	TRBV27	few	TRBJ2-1	CASSWSIPTYGEQFF	TGTGCCAGCAGTTGGTCTATCCCAACCTACGGTGAGCAGTTCTTC
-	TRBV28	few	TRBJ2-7	CASSFPDAREQYF	TGTGCCAGCAGTTTCCCGGACGCTCGCGAGCAGTACTTC
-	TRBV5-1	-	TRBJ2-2	CASSLEGSTGGLFF	TGCGCCAGCAGCTTGGAAGGGAGCACCGGGGGGCTGTTTTTT
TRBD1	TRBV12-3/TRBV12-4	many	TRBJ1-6	CASSLMTGDNSPLHF	TGTGCCAGCAGTTTAATGACAGGGGATAATTCACCCCTCCACTTT
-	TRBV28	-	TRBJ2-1	CASSLGGLTGVPYNEQFF	TGTGCCAGCAGTTTGGGAGGCTTAACGGGAGTGCCCTACAATGAGCAGTTCTTC
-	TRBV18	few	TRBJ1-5	CASSFMGQSDQPQHF	TGTGCCAGCTCATTTATGGGGCAGTCTGATCAGCCCCAGCATTTT
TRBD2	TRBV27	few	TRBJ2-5	CASSSPGGGRETQYF	TGTGCCAGCAGTTCCCCGGGGGGTGGCCGCGAGACCCAGTACTTC
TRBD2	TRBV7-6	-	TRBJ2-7	CASGLSAGDGEQYF	TGTGCCAGCGGCCTGTCAGCGGGAGATGGCGAGCAGTACTTC
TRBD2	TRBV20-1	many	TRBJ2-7	CSARTPGGLYEQYF	TGCAGTGCTAGAACTCCGGGAGGGCTCTACGAGCAGTACTTC
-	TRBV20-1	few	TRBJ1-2	CSASAGINYGYTF	TGCAGTGCTAGTGCAGGGATTAACTATGGCTACACCTTC
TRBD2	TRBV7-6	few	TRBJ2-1	CASSLGQAGGYNEQFF	TGTGCCAGCAGCTTAGGCCAAGCGGGGGGGTACAATGAGCAGTTCTTC
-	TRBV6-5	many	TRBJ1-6	CASSYDSTGNSPLHF	TGTGCCAGCAGTTACGACAGCACGGGGAATTCACCCCTCCACTTT
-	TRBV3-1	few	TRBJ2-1	CASSQVGDASHQFF	TGTGCCAGCAGCCAAGTCGGGGACGCATCCCACCAGTTCTTC
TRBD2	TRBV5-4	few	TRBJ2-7	CASSAQKRGSYEQYF	TGTGCCAGCAGCGCTCAGAAGCGGGGCTCCTACGAGCAGTACTTC
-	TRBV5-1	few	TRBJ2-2	CASRRSGASTGELFF	TGCGCCAGCAGAAGGTCGGGGGCATCGACCGGGGAGCTGTTTTTT
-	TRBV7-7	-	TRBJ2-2	CASSPLPGPNTGELFF	TGTGCTAGCAGCCCTCTTCCAGGGCCCAACACCGGGGAGCTGTTTTTT
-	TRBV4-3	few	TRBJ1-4	CASSQDGPGRANEKLFF	TGCGCCAGCAGCCAAGACGGCCCGGGAAGGGCTAATGAAAAACTGTTTTTT
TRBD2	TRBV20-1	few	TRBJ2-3	CSARGGLAGGSIGTDTQYF	TGCAGTGCTAGGGGGGGACTAGCGGGAGGTAGCATAGGCACAGATACGCAGTATTTT
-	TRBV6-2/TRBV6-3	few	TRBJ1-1	CAIRDPMNTEAFF	TGTGCCATCCGTGACCCTATGAACACTGAAGCTTTCTTT
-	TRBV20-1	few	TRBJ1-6	CSASGVRDSPLHF	TGCAGTGCTTCGGGGGTAAGGGATTCACCCCTCCACTTT
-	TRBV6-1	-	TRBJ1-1	CASSEFPRNTEAFF	TGTGCCAGCAGTGAATTCCCCAGGAACACTGAAGCTTTCTTT
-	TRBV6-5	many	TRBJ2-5	CASSYSTQHQETQYF	TGTGCCAGCAGTTACTCGACCCAGCATCAAGAGACCCAGTACTTC
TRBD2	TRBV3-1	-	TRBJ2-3	CASSQVLAGGTQYF	TGTGCCAGCAGCCAAGTCTTAGCGGGAGGGACGCAGTATTTT
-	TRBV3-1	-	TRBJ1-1	CASSRGAPTTNTEAFF	TGTGCCAGCAGCCGGGGCGCACCAACGACGAACACTGAAGCTTTCTTT
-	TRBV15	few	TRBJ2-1	CATSRDPGDEQFF	TGTGCCACCAGCAGAGATCCAGGCGATGAGCAGTTCTTC
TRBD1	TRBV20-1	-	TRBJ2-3	CSARRTGVLADTQYF	TGCAGTGCTAGAAGAACAGGGGTCCTCGCAGATACGCAGTATTTT
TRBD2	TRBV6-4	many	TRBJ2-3	CASSDGLAGAFF	TGTGCCAGCAGCGACGGGCTAGCGGGTGCCTTTTTT
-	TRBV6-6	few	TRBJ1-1	CASSRPGDTEAFF	TGTGCCAGCAGCCGCCCCGGGGACACTGAAGCTTTCTTT
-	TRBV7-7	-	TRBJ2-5	CASSLGQIHRETQYF	TGTGCCAGCAGCTTAGGCCAGATACATCGGGAGACCCAGTACTTC
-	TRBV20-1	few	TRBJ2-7	CSGQGGTALEQYF	TGCAGTGGGCAGGGAGGTACCGCACTCGAGCAGTACTTC
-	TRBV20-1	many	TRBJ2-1	CSASPRSSYNEQFF	TGCAGTGCTAGTCCGAGGAGCTCCTACAATGAGCAGTTCTTC
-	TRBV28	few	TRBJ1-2	CASTLKDYGYTF	TGTGCCAGCACCCTGAAGGACTATGGCTACACCTTC
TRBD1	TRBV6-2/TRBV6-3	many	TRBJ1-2	CASSRDSGAYTF	TGTGCCAGCAGCCGGGACAGCGGAGCCTACACCTTC
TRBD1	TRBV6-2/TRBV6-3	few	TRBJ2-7	CASGYGQGGTYEQYF	TGTGCCAGCGGATATGGACAGGGGGGTACCTACGAGCAGTACTTC
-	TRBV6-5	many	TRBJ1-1	CASSGGAGMNTEAFF	TGTGCCAGCAGTGGGGGGGCAGGAATGAACACTGAAGCTTTCTTT
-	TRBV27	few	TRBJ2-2	CASSFTWGTGELFF	TGTGCCAGCAGTTTTACTTGGGGTACCGGGGAGCTGTTTTTT
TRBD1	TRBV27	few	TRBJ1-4	CASSFTGGATNEKLFF	TGTGCCAGCAGTTTTACAGGGGGAGCAACTAATGAAAAACTGTTTTTT
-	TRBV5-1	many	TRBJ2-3	CASSPGTSMGPDTQYF	TGCGCCAGCAGCCCGGGGACATCCATGGGGCCAGATACGCAGTATTTT
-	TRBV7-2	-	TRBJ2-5	CASSLREARETQYF	TGTGCCAGCAGCTTAAGGGAAGCGAGGGAGACCCAGTACTTC
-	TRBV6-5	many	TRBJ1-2	CASIPGGWLNYGYTF	TGTGCCAGCATCCCAGGCGGCTGGTTAAACTATGGCTACACCTTC
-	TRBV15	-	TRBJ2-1	CATSRDGGRNEQFF	TGTGCCACCAGCAGAGATGGCGGTCGGAATGAGCAGTTCTTC